These 2 T cell receptor beta chains came from one sample sequenced in a study of regulatory T cells in long-lasting Graves disease. Time point here: persistent/refractory GD, antithyroid drugs over 5 years with positive TRAb. TCR sequences were obtained from RNA taken from PBMCs. The authors built TCR beta libraries using iRepertoire HTBI primers and Arm-PCR of CDR3 regions. Each CDR3 protein gets one entry after TCRdb re-called the multiplex PCR reads with MiXCR. The table includes fewer than 400,000 distinct CDR3 sequences, less than 25% detected once. Here the sequenced sample was peripheral blood mononuclear cells (PBMCs), taken when the disease was refractory, from a patient treated with antithyroid drugs. These TCRs come from a female donor with Graves disease.

This clonotype has just a few counts. The genes are TRBV4-1 and TRBJ1-6; D call uncertain. Trimming took 0 bases from V and 7 from J, leaving 10 bases between them. This CDR3 is 15 amino acids long. In germline, CDR1 is MGHRA, CDR2 YSYEKL. This CDR3 is CASSQDATGNSPLHF. The CDR3 DNA is TGCGCCAGCAGCCAAGATGCGACGGGGAATTCACCCCTCCACTTT.

This clonotype was recorded a few times. The chain recombines TRBV19 with TRBJ1-1, with D perhaps matching TRBD1 (6 bases). The CDR3 is made up of 14 amino acids. Trimming pared 8 bases from V and 1 base from J, leaving 14 bases between. CDR1 and CDR2 (germline): LNHDA, SQIVND (reference sequence). The CDR3 DNA sequence: TGTGCCAGTTGTCAGGGGATTCCGAACACTGAAGCTTTCTTT. Residues: CASCQGIPNTEAFF.